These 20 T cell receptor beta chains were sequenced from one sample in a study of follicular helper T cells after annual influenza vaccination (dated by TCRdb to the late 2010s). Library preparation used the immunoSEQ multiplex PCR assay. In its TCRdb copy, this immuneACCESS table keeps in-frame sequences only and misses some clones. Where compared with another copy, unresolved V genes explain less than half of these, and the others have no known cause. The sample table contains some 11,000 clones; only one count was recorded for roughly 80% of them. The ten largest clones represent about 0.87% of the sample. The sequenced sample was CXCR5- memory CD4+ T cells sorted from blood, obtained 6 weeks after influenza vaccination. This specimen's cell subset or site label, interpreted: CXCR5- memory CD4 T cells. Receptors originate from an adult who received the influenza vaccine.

This chain's CDR3 is CASSPGQGTHQPQHF. CDR3 nucleotide sequence: TGTGCCAGCTCACCAGGACAGGGGACCCATCAGCCCCAGCATTTT. The rearrangement uses TRBV18 and TRBJ1-5; 9 bases line up with TRBD1. The CDR3 spans 15 residues. Germline assignment: CDR1 KGHSH and CDR2 LQKENI. J gave up 5 bases and V 2 bases, and 4 bases lay outside the gene matches.

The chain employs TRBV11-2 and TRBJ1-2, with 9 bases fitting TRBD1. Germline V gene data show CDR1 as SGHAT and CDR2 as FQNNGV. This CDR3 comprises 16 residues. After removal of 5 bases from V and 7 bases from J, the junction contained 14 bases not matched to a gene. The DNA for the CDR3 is TGTGCCAGCAGCCGGAGGCAGGACAGGGGCTGGGGTGGCTACACCTTC. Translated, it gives CASSRRQDRGWGGYTF.

In nucleotides, the CDR3 is TGTGCCAGCAGCCTAGACAGGGATGATTCTGAAGCTTTCTTT. Translation: CASSLDRDDSEAFF. The rearrangement uses TRBV21-1 and TRBJ1-1; the table gives TRBD1 as D, unverified against the DNA. TRBV21-1 is assigned pseudogene status. The CDR3 extends over 14 amino acids.

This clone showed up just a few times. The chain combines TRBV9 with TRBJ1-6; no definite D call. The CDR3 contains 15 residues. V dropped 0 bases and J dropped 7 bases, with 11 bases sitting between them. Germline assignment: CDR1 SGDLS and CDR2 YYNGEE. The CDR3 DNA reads TGTGCCAGCAGCGTAGGGCCGGCCGCCAATTCACCCCTCCACTTT. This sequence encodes CASSVGPAANSPLHF. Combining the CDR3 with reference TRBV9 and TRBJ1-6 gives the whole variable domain DSGVTQTPKHLITATGQRVTLRCSPRSGDLSVYWYQQSLDQGLQFLIQYYNGEERAKGNILERFSAQQFPDLHSELNLSSLELGDSALYFCASSVGPAANSPLHFGNGTRLTVT.

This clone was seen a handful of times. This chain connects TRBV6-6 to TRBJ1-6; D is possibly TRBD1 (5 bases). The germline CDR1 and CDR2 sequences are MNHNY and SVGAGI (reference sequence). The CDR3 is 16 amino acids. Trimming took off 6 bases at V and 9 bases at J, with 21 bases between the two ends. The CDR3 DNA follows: TGTGCCAGCAGCGCTACAGGCCGTAGAAGAGGTTCACCCCTCCACTTT. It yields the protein CASSATGRRRGSPLHF.

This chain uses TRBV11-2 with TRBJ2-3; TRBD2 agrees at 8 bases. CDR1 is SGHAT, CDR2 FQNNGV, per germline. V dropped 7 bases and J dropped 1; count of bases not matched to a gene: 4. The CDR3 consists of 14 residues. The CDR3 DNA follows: TGTGCCAGCAAGATAGCGGGACGCACAGATACGCAGTATTTT. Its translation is CASKIAGRTDTQYF.

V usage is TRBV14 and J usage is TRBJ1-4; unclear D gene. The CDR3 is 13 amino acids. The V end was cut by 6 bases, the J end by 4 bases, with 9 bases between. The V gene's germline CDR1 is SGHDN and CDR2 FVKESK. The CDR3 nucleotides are TGTGCCAGCAGTCGGCGGATTAATGAAAAACTGTTTTTT. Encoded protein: CASSRRINEKLFF.

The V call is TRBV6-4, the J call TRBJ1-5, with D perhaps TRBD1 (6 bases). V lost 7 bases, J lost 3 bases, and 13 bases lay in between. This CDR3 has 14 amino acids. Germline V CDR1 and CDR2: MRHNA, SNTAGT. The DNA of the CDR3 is TGTGCCAGCACCGAACAGGGTAACAATCAGCCCCAGCATTTT. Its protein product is CASTEQGNNQPQHF.

CDR3 sequence (DNA): TGCGCCAGCAGCTTGACCGCCGACTCCTACAATGAGCAGTTCTTC. Translation: CASSLTADSYNEQFF. V is TRBV5-1 and J is TRBJ2-1; no definite D call. Germline V gene sequence: CDR1 SGHRS, CDR2 YFSETQ. The CDR3 runs to 15 residues. V lost 1 base, J lost 0 bases, and 8 bases lay in between.

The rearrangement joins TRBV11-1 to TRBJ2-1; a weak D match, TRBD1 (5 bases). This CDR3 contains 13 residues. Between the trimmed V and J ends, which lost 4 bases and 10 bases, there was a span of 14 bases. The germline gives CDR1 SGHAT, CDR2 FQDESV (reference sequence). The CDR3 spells CASSSPGIREQFF. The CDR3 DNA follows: TGTGCCAGCAGCTCCCCAGGGATACGGGAGCAGTTCTTC.

The CDR3 spells CASSLVVGLNTEAFF. The CDR3 DNA is TGTGCCAGCAGCTTGGTTGTGGGTTTGAACACTGAAGCTTTCTTT. V is TRBV5-4 and J is TRBJ1-1; D unclear. The V and J ends lost 0 bases and 0 bases respectively, with 9 bases between them. CDR1 and CDR2 (germline): SGHNT, YYREEE (reference sequence). CDR3 length: 15 amino acids.

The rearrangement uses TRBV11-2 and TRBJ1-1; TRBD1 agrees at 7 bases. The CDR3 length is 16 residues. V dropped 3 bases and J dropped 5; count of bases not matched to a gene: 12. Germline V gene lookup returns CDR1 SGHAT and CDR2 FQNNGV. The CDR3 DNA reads TGTGCCAGCAGCTTGAACGACAGGGTACCGAGTACTGAAGCTTTCTTT. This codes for CASSLNDRVPSTEAFF.

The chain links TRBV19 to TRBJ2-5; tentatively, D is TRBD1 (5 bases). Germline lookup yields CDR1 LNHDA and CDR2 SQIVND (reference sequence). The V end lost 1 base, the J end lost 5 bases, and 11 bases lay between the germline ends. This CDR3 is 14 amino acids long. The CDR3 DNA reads TGTGCCAGTAGTATAGCAGGGTCGAGGGAGACCCAGTACTTC. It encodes CASSIAGSRETQYF.

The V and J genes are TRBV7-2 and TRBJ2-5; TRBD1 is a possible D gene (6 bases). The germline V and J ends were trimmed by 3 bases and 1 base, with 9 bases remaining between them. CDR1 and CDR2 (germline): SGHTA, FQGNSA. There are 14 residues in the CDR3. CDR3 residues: CASSLGHFQETQYF. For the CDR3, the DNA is TGTGCCAGCAGCTTGGGACATTTCCAAGAGACCCAGTACTTC.

The CDR3 DNA reads TGCGCCAGCAGCCTAACACAGGGCCCCGGGGAGCTGTTTTTT. Amino acids: CASSLTQGPGELFF. The rearrangement joins TRBV4-1 to TRBJ2-2; D might be TRBD1 (6 bases). The CDR3 has 14 residues. The germline V gene encodes CDR1 MGHRA and CDR2 YSYEKL. With 4 bases removed from V and 6 bases from J, the gap between germline ends came to 12 bases.

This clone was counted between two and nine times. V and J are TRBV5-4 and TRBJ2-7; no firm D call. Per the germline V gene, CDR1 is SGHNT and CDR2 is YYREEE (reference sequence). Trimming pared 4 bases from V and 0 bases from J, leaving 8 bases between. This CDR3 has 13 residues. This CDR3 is CASSKKNSYEQYF. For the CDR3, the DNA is TGTGCCAGCAGCAAGAAAAACTCCTACGAGCAGTACTTC.

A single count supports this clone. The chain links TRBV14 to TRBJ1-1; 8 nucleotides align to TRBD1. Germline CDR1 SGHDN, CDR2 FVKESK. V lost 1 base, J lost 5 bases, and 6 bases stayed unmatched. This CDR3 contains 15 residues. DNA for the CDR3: TGTGCCAGCAGCCAAGCGCAGGGGGCGCGTACTGAAGCTTTCTTT. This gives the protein CASSQAQGARTEAFF.

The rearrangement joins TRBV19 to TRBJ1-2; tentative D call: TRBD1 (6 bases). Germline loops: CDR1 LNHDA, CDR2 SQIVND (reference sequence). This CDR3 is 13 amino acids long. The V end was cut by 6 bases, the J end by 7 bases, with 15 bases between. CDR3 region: CASSPGHGGGYTF. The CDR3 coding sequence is TGTGCCAGTAGCCCGGGACACGGGGGTGGCTACACCTTC.

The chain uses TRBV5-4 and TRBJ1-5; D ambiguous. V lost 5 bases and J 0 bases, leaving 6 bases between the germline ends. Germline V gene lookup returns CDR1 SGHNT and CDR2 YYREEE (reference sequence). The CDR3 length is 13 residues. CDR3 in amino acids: CASSRGSNQPQHF. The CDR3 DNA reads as TGTGCCAGCAGTCGGGGTAGCAATCAGCCCCAGCATTTT.

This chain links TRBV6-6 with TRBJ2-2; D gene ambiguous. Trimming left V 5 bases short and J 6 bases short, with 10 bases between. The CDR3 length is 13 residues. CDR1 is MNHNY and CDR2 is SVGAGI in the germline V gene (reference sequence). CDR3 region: CASSLAWAGELFF. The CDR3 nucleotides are TGTGCCAGCAGTCTGGCGTGGGCCGGGGAGCTGTTTTTT.